This T cell receptor beta chain was found in a study of T cell changes during pregnancy in multiple sclerosis. The CDR3 consists of 14 residues. Germline loops: CDR1 LNHDA, CDR2 SQIVND (reference sequence). V was trimmed by 3 bases and J by 4 bases, leaving 13 bases between them. Sequenced by immunoSEQ multiplex PCR; TCRdb stores in-frame clones only, minus some. The table has tens of thousands of clones, about nine tenths seen once. The V gene is TRBV19, the J gene TRBJ2-7, with D possibly matching TRBD2 (5 bases). The clonotype comes from a female donor with multiple sclerosis, enrolled in a pregnancy study. The specimen was CD8+ T cells from peripheral blood mononuclear cells, collected in the second trimester of pregnancy. In nucleotides, the CDR3 is TGTGCCAGTAGTATGTCCATGGCGGGTTACGAGCAGTACTTC. As protein: CASSMSMAGYEQYF.